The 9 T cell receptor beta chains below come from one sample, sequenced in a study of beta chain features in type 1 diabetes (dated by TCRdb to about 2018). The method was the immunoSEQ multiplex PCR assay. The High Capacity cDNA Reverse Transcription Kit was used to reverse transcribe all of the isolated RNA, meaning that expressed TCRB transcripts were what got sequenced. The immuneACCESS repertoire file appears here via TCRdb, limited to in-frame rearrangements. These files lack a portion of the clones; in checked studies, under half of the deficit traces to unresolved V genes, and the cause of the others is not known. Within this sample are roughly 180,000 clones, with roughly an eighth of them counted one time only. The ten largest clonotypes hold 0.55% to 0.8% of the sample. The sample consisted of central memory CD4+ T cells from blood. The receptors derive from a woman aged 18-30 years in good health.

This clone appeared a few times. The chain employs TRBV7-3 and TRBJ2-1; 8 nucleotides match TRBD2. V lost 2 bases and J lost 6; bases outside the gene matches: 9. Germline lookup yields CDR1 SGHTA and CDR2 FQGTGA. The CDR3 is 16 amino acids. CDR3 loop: CASSLSGIAGTNEQFF. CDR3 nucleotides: TGTGCCAGCAGCTTATCTGGAATAGCGGGAACCAATGAGCAGTTCTTC.

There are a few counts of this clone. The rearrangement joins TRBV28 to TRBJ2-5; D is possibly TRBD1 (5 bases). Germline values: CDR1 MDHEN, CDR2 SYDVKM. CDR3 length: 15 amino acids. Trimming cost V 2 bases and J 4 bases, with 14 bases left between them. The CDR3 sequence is CASSLQGPLGETQYF. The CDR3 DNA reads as TGTGCCAGCAGTTTACAGGGCCCCCTGGGAGAGACCCAGTACTTC. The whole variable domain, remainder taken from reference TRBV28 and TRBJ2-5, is DVKVTQSSRYLVKRTGEKVFLECVQDMDHENMFWYRQDPGLGLRLIYFSYDVKMKEKGDIPEGYSVSREKKERFSLILESASTNQTSMYLCASSLQGPLGETQYFGPGTRLLVL.

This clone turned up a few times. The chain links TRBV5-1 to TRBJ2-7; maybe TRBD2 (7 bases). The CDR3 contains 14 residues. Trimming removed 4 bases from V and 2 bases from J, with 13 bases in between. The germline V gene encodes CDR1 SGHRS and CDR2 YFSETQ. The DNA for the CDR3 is TGCGCCAGCAGCGGAAGGGGGGGTACCTACGAGCAGTACTTC. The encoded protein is CASSGRGGTYEQYF.

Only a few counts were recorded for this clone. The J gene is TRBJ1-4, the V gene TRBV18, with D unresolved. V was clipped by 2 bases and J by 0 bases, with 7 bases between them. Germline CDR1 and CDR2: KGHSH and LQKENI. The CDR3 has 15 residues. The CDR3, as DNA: TGTGCCAGCTCACCAGTAGTAGCAACTAATGAAAAACTGTTTTTT. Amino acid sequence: CASSPVVATNEKLFF. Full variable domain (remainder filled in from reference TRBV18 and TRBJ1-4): NAGVMQNPRHLVRRRGQEARLRCSPMKGHSHVYWYRQLPEEGLKFMVYLQKENIIDESGMPKERFSAEFPKEGPSILRIQQVVRGDSAAYFCASSPVVATNEKLFFGSGTQLSVL.

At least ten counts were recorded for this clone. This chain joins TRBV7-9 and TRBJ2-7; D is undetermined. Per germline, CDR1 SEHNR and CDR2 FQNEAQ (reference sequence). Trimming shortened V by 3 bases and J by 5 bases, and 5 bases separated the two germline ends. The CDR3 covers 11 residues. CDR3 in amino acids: CASSFDNEQYF. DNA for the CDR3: TGTGCCAGCAGCTTCGACAACGAGCAGTACTTC.

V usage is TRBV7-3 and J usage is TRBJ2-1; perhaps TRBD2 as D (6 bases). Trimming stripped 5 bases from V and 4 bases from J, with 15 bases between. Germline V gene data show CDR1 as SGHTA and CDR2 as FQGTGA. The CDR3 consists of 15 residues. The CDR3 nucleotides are TGTGCCAGCAGCGCTTGGAGCGGGTCGTACAATGAGCAGTTCTTC. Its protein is CASSAWSGSYNEQFF.

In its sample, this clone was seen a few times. As DNA, the CDR3 is TGTGCCAGCAGGAAACTAGCGAGTAGCACAGATACGCAGTATTTT. Translation gives CASRKLASSTDTQYF. The rearrangement links TRBV7-2 to TRBJ2-3; 7 bases map to TRBD2. The CDR3 has 15 amino acids. After removal of 6 bases from V and 0 bases from J, the junction contained 6 bases not matched to a gene. Germline V gene data show CDR1 as SGHTA and CDR2 as FQGNSA.

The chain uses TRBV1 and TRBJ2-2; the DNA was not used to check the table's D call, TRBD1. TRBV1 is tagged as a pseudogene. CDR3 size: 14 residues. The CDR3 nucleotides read TGCACCAGCAGCCCAGGCAAGAACACCGGGGAGCTGTTTTTT. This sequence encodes CTSSPGKNTGELFF.

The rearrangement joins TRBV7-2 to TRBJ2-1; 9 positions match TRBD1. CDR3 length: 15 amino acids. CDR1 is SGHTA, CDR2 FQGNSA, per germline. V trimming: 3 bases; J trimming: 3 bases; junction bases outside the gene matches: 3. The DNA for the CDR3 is TGTGCCAGCAGCTTTGGGGACAGGGTCTACAATGAGCAGTTCTTC. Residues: CASSFGDRVYNEQFF.